This note documents a single T cell receptor (beta chain) sequence. As yet, its antigen is unknown. TCRdb's copy holds only in-frame clones and misses some; the assay was immunoSEQ multiplex PCR. The table shows some 120,000 clones, with roughly nine tenths occurring only once. This record belongs to a study of T cell responses to AZD1222 COVID-19 vaccine. Turning to the study itself: Second-dose schedules of about 4 or about 12 weeks were combined.

The study's findings and limits: With two AZD1222 doses given, Spike-specific TCR breadth and depth both rose.

Per the germline V gene, CDR1 is MNHEY and CDR2 is SVGAGI. Trimming took 4 bases from V and 4 from J, leaving 14 bases between them. The CDR3 is 15 amino acids. The chain employs TRBV6-5 and TRBJ2-4; D may be TRBD1 or TRBD2 (5 bases each). The TCR was taken from an adult in good health. This specimen consisted of peripheral blood, obtained on day 0 of AZD1222 vaccination. The CDR3 is CASSSAGTGKNIQYF. CDR3 sequence (DNA): TGTGCCAGCAGTTCGGCCGGGACGGGAAAAAACATTCAGTACTTC.